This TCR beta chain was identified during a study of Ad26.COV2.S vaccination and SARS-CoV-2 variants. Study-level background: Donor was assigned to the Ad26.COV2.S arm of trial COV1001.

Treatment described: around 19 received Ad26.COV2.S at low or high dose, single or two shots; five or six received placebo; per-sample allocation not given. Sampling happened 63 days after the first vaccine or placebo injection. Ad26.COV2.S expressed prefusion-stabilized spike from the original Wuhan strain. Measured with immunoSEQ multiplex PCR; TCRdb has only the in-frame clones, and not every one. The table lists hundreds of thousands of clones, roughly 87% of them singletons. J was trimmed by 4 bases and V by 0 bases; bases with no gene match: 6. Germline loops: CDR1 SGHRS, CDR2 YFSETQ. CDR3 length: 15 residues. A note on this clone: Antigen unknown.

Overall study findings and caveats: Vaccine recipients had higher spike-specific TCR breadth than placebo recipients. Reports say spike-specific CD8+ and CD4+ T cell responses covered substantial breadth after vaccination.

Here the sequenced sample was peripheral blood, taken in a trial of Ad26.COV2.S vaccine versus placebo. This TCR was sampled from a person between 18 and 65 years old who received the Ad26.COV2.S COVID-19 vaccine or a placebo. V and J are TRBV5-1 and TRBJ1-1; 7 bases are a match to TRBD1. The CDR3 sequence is CASSLVQGDFTEAFF. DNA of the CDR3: TGCGCCAGCAGCTTGGTTCAGGGGGATTTCACTGAAGCTTTCTTT.